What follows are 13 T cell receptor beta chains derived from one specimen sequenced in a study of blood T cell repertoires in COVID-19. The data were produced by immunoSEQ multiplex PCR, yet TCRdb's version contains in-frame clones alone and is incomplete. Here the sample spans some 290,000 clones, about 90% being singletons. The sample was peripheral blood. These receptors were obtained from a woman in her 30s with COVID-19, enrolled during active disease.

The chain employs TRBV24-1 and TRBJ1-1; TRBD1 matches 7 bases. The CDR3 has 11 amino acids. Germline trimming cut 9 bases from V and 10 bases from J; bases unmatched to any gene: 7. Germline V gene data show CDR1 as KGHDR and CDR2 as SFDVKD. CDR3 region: CATSQGESAFF. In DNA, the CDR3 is TGTGCCACCTCCCAGGGGGAATCAGCTTTCTTT.

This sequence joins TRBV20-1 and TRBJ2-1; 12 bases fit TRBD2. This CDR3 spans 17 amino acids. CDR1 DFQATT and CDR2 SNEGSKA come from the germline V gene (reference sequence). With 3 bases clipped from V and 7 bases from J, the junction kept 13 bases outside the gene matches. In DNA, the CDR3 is TGCAGTGCTAGTGGTACCGTTGGACTAGCGGGATGGAATGAGCAGTTCTTC. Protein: CSASGTVGLAGWNEQFF.

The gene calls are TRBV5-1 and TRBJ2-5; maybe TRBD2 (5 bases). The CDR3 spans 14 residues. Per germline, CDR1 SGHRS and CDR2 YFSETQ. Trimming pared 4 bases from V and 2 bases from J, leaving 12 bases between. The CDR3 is CASSPTPGQETQYF. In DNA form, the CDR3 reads TGCGCCAGCAGCCCCACCCCGGGACAAGAGACCCAGTACTTC. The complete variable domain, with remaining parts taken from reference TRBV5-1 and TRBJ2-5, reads KAGVTQTPRYLIKTRGQQVTLSCSPISGHRSVSWYQQTPGQGLQFLFEYFSETQRNKGNFPGRFSGRQFSNSRSEMNVSTLELGDSALYLCASSPTPGQETQYFGPGTRLLVL.

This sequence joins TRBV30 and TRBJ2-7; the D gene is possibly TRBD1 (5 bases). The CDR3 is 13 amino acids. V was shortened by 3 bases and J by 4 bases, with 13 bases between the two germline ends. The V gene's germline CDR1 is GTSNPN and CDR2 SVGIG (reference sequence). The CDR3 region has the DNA TGTGCCTGGAGGGGGCAGGGAAGTTACGAGCAGTACTTC. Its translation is CAWRGQGSYEQYF.

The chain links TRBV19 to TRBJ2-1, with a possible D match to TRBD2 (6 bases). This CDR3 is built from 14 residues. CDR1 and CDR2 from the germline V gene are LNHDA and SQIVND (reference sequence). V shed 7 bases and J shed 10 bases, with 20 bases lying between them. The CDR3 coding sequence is TGTGCCAGTACTCCCGACCCACTAGCATGGGAGCAGTTCTTC. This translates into CASTPDPLAWEQFF. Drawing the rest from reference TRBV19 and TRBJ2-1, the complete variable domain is DGGITQSPKYLFRKEGQNVTLSCEQNLNHDAMYWYRQDPGQGLRLIYYSQIVNDFQKGDIAEGYSVSREKKESFPLTVTSAQKNPTAFYLCASTPDPLAWEQFFGPGTRLTVL.

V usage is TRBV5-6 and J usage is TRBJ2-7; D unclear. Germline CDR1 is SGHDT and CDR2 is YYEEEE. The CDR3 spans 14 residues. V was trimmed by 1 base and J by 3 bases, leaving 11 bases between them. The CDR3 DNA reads TGTGCCAGCAGCTTGTACGATCGGAGCTACGAGCAGTACTTC. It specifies CASSLYDRSYEQYF. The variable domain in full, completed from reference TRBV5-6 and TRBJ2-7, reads DAGVTQSPTHLIKTRGQQVTLRCSPKSGHDTVSWYQQALGQGPQFIFQYYEEEERQRGNFPDRFSGHQFPNYSSELNVNALLLGDSALYLCASSLYDRSYEQYFGPGTRLTVT.

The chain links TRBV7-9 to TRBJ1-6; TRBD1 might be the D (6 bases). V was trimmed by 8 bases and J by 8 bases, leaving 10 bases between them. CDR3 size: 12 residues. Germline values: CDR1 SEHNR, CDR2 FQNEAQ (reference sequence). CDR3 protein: CASRTADSPLHF. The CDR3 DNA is TGTGCCAGCCGGACAGCGGATTCACCCCTCCACTTT.

Written as DNA, the CDR3 is TGTGCCTGGAGAACAGGATTCCTGACAGATACGCAGTATTTT. It is translated as CAWRTGFLTDTQYF. This rearrangement joins TRBV30 to TRBJ2-3; possible D gene TRBD1, 5 bases. Deletions cut 3 bases from V and 3 bases from J, with 13 bases between. This CDR3 contains 14 residues. Germline-derived CDR1 and CDR2 are GTSNPN and SVGIG (reference sequence).

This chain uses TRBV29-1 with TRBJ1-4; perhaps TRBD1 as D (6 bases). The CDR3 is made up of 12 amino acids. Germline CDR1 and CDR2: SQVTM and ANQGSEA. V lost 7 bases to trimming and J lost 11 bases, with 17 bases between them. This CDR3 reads CSGKTAGEKLFF. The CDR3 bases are TGCAGCGGGAAAACGGCAGGGGAGAAACTGTTTTTT.

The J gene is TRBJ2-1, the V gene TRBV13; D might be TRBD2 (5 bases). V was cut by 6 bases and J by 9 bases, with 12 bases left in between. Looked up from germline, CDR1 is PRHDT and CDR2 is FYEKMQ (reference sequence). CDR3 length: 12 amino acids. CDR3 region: CASSALAGEQFF. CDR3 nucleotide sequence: TGTGCCAGCAGTGCCCTAGCTGGTGAGCAGTTCTTC.

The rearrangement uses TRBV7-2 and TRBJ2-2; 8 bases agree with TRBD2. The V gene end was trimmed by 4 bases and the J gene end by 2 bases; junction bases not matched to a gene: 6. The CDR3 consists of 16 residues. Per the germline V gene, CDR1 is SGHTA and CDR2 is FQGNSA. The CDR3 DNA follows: TGTGCCAGCAGCTGGGTTAGCGGGATAAACACCGGGGAGCTGTTTTTT. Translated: CASSWVSGINTGELFF.

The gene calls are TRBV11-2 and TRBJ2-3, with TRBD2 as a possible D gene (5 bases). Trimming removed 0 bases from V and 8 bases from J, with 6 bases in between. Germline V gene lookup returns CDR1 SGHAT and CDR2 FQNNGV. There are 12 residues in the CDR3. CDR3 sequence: CASSLDGGTQYF. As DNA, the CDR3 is TGTGCCAGCAGCTTAGATGGAGGTACGCAGTATTTT.

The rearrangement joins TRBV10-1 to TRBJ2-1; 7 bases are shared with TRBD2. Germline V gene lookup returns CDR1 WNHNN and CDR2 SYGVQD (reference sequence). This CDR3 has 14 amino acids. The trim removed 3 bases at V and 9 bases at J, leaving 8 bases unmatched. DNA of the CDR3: TGCGCCAGCAGTGATGGCGGGAGTCGGAGTGAGCAGTTCTTC. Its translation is CASSDGGSRSEQFF.